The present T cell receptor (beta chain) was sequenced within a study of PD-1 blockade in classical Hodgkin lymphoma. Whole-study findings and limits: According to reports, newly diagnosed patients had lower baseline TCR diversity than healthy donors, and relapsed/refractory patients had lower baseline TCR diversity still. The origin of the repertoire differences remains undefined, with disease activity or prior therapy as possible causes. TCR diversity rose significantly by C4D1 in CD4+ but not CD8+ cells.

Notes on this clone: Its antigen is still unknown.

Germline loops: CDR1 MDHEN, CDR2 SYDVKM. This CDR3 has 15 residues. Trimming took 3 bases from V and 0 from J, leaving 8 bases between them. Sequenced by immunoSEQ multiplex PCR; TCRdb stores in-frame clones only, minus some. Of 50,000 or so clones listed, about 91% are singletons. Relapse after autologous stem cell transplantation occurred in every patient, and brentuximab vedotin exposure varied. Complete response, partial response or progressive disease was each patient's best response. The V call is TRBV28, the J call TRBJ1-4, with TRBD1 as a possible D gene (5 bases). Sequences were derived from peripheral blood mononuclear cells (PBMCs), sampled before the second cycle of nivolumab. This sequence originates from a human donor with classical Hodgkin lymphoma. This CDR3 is CASSFRGATNEKLFF. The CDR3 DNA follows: TGTGCCAGCAGTTTTAGGGGAGCAACTAATGAAAAACTGTTTTTT.